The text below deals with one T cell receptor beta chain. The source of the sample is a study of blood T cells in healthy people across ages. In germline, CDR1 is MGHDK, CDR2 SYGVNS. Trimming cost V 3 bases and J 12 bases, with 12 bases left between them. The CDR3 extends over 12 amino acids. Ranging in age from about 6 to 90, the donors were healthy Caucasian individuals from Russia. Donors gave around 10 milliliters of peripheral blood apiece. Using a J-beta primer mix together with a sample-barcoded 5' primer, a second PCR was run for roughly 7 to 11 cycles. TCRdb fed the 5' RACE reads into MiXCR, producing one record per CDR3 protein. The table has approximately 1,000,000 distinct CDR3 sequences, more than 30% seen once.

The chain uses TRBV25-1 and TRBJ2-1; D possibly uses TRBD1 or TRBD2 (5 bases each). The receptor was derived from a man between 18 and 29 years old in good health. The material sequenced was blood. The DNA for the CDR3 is TGTGCCAGCAGTGACGCGGGTGGGGGGCAGTTCTTC. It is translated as CASSDAGGGQFF.